This passage covers 11 T cell receptor beta chains from one sample sequenced in a study of long-term antiretroviral therapy in people with HIV. Running of the v3.0 immunoSEQ assay took place at survey level. TCRdb's table, derived via immunoSEQ multiplex PCR, lists solely in-frame clones and lacks some. The sample yields around 37,000 clones, 85% seen once. The material was unsorted PBMCs, obtained around 3.3 years after starting antiretroviral therapy. The receptors were sampled from a man aged 18 to 29 with HIV.

The gene calls are TRBV11-2 and TRBJ2-7, with D possibly TRBD1 on 6 matching bases. Trimming removed 4 bases from V and 3 bases from J, with 13 bases in between. The CDR3 extends over 14 amino acids. Germline V gene lookup returns CDR1 SGHAT and CDR2 FQNNGV. The CDR3 spells CASSYREGGYEQYF. CDR3 coding DNA: TGTGCCAGCAGCTACAGGGAAGGGGGCTACGAGCAGTACTTC.

V usage is TRBV6-4 and J usage is TRBJ2-2; D ambiguous. This CDR3 spans 16 amino acids. Germline V gives CDR1 MRHNA, CDR2 SNTAGT. V was trimmed by 5 bases and J by 0 bases, leaving 13 bases between them. CDR3 loop: CASSRTASSNTGELFF. CDR3 DNA: TGTGCCAGCAGTAGAACCGCAAGCTCGAACACCGGGGAGCTGTTTTTT.

The J gene is TRBJ2-2, the V gene TRBV18; D tentatively fits TRBD1 or TRBD2 (5 bases each). V lost 6 bases, J lost 7 bases, and 15 bases lay in between. Germline values: CDR1 KGHSH, CDR2 LQKENI. CDR3 length: 14 amino acids. This CDR3 reads CASSQARENGELFF. The DNA for the CDR3 is TGTGCCAGCTCTCAGGCCAGGGAGAACGGGGAGCTGTTTTTT.

This clone was found once. The chain couples TRBV27 to TRBJ1-2; D is unclear. The CDR3 has 14 residues. Per germline, CDR1 MNHEY and CDR2 SMNVEV (reference sequence). Trimming cost V 5 bases and J 0 bases, with 10 bases left between them. This chain's CDR3 is CASSPNGANYGYTF. The CDR3 nucleotides are TGTGCCAGCAGTCCTAACGGGGCTAACTATGGCTACACCTTC.

The chain couples TRBV5-6 to TRBJ2-2; perhaps TRBD1 as D (5 bases). V was clipped by 0 bases and J by 4 bases, with 10 bases between them. This CDR3 contains 15 residues. Per germline, CDR1 SGHDT and CDR2 YYEEEE. The CDR3 is CASSLGQGGTGELFF. CDR3 nucleotide sequence: TGTGCCAGCAGCTTGGGGCAGGGCGGCACCGGGGAGCTGTTTTTT.

The chain recombines TRBV28 with TRBJ1-5; no reliable D call. Germline CDR1 is MDHEN and CDR2 is SYDVKM. Trimming removed 5 bases at V and 7 bases at J, with 12 bases between. CDR3 length: 13 amino acids. The CDR3 DNA reads as TGTGCCAGCAGTGAAGATGGTTTGCAGCCCCAGCATTTT. Its translation is CASSEDGLQPQHF.

This clone is termed medium-sized. The sample contains more than one DNA sequence encoding this CDR3. This chain links TRBV27 with TRBJ1-1, with D perhaps matching TRBD1 (5 bases). The CDR3 sequence is 15 residues long. V was shortened by 6 bases and J by 1 base, with 15 bases between the two germline ends. Germline V gene sequence: CDR1 MNHEY, CDR2 SMNVEV (reference sequence). The CDR3 reads CASSGQGSGNTEAFF. Written as DNA, the CDR3 is TGTGCCAGCAGCGGCCAGGGTTCGGGGAACACTGAAGCTTTCTTT.

The chain couples TRBV7-8 to TRBJ1-1, with D possibly being TRBD1 (6 bases). V gave up 3 bases and J gave up 0 bases, with 14 bases separating them. The CDR3 loop spans 16 amino acids. Germline values: CDR1 SGHVS, CDR2 FQNEAQ. The CDR3 sequence: CASSLVGDTLNTEAFF. The CDR3 DNA sequence: TGTGCCAGCAGCTTGGTCGGGGACACCCTGAACACTGAAGCTTTCTTT.

The chain carries TRBV4-1 and TRBJ2-1, with TRBD2 matching over 7 bases. Looked up from germline, CDR1 is MGHRA and CDR2 is YSYEKL. Trimming cost V 1 base and J 8 bases; bases outside gene matches: 11. The CDR3 covers 16 residues. The DNA of the CDR3 is TGCGCCAGCAGCCAAGTCCTAAGGGAGGGGTTCGATGAGCAGTTCTTC. This sequence encodes CASSQVLREGFDEQFF.

This clone was seen more than once but under ten times. The rearrangement links TRBV7-9 to TRBJ1-2, with no clear D. V was pared by 6 bases and J by 2 bases, with 10 bases between. The CDR3 is 13 residues long. Germline values: CDR1 SEHNR, CDR2 FQNEAQ (reference sequence). DNA for the CDR3: TGTGCCAGCAGTCAGGATAACAACTATGGCTACACCTTC. Translated, it gives CASSQDNNYGYTF. Full variable domain (remainder filled in from reference TRBV7-9 and TRBJ1-2): DTGVSQNPRHKITKRGQNVTFRCDPISEHNRLYWYRQTLGQGPEFLTYFQNEAQLEKSRLLSDRFSAERPKGSFSTLEIQRTEQGDSAMYLCASSQDNNYGYTFGSGTRLTVV.

This chain joins TRBV7-9 and TRBJ2-7, with 8 bases that match TRBD1. Trimming cost V 3 bases and J 3 bases; bases outside gene matches: 7. Germline CDR1 and CDR2: SEHNR and FQNEAQ (reference sequence). The CDR3 is made up of 15 amino acids. CDR3 nucleotides: TGTGCCAGCAGCTTTGACGGGACAGGTGTCTACGAGCAGTACTTC. Protein: CASSFDGTGVYEQYF.